This TCR beta chain is drawn from a study of PD-L1 blockade in urothelial cancer. Study-wide context: Patients commenced intravenous atezolizumab, 1,200 mg every 3 weeks, in the mid-2010s.

Sample time point: peripheral blood 6 weeks after treatment start. The assay was immunoSEQ multiplex PCR, and TCRdb's table has in-frame clones only and misses some. Of tens of thousands of clones listed, roughly 87% were seen once; the top ten hold about 8%. The germline V gene has CDR1 MNHEY and CDR2 SVGAGI. V lost 2 bases to trimming and J lost 5 bases; unmatched junction nucleotides: 9. This CDR3 spans 15 amino acids. The sequencing here drew on PBMCs, taken around atezolizumab (anti-PD-L1) treatment. This TCR was sampled from a man older than 75 with urothelial cancer. The chain carries TRBV6-5 and TRBJ2-7; 7 bases align to TRBD1. Here the CDR3 reads CASSYGLNTGDEQYF. CDR3 nucleotide sequence: TGTGCCAGCAGTTACGGTTTAAACACAGGGGACGAGCAGTACTTC.